This is a list of T cell receptor beta chains from one sample in a study of blood T cell repertoires in COVID-19. The assay was immunoSEQ multiplex PCR, and TCRdb's table has in-frame clones only and misses some. The data hold under 50,000 clones, with 70% to 90% observed a single time. The specimen sequenced was peripheral blood. Receptors originate from a man aged 70 or older with active COVID-19. Both conserved end residues are part of each CDR3. D genes are given only for firm matches. Some rows mark clone size as missing; the rest say once, few, many or name a class of expanded clone.

j_call d_call clone_size v_call cdr3_aa cdr3_nt
TRBJ2-5 NA NA TRBV12-3/TRBV12-4 CASSLYKETQYF TGTGCCAGCAGTTTATACAAAGAGACCCAGTACTTC
TRBJ1-4 NA NA TRBV5-5 CASSFNTGITNEKLFF TGTGCCAGCAGCTTCAACACAGGCATTACTAATGAAAAACTGTTTTTT
TRBJ1-4 NA NA TRBV18 CASSPYRTNEKLFF TGTGCCAGCTCACCATACAGAACTAATGAAAAACTGTTTTTT
TRBJ2-3 TRBD2 NA TRBV3-1/TRBV3-2 CASSPHSGKDTQYF TGTGCCAGCAGCCCCCATAGCGGGAAGGATACGCAGTATTTT
TRBJ1-6 NA NA TRBV4-1 CASSQDGVPLHF TGCGCCAGCAGCCAAGATGGAGTACCCCTCCACTTT
TRBJ2-7 NA NA TRBV24-1 CATSDAGSYEQYF TGTGCCACCAGTGATGCAGGTTCTTACGAGCAGTACTTC
TRBJ1-1 TRBD1 NA TRBV28 CASSLFGTGRNTEAFF TGTGCCAGCAGTTTATTCGGGACAGGGAGGAACACTGAAGCTTTCTTT
TRBJ2-3 NA few TRBV24-1 CATAKQGSDTQYF TGTGCCACCGCCAAGCAGGGTTCAGATACGCAGTATTTT
TRBJ2-5 TRBD2 NA TRBV2 CASSRQVLAGGGETQYF TGTGCCAGCAGTCGCCAAGTACTAGCGGGGGGTGGAGAGACCCAGTACTTC
TRBJ2-2 TRBD1 NA TRBV6-5 CASSYLTGAATGELFF TGTGCCAGCAGTTACTTAACAGGGGCAGCCACCGGGGAGCTGTTTTTT
TRBJ2-3 TRBD2 NA TRBV5-1 CASSLTLGLAGGGDTQYF TGCGCCAGCAGCTTGACTTTGGGACTAGCGGGAGGTGGAGATACGCAGTATTTT
TRBJ2-3 TRBD1 NA TRBV28 CASSRWTGVMTDTQYF TGTGCCAGCAGCCGATGGACAGGGGTAATGACAGATACGCAGTATTTT
TRBJ2-3 NA few TRBV24-1 CATSERSISTDTQYF TGTGCCACCAGTGAGAGAAGTATAAGCACAGATACGCAGTATTTT
TRBJ2-5 NA NA TRBV5-8 CASSLGGGTRQETQYF TGTGCCAGCAGCTTAGGGGGAGGGACGAGACAAGAGACCCAGTACTTC
TRBJ2-7 TRBD2 NA TRBV2 CASSAVAGAGEQYF TGTGCCAGCAGTGCGGTAGCGGGGGCCGGGGAGCAGTACTTC